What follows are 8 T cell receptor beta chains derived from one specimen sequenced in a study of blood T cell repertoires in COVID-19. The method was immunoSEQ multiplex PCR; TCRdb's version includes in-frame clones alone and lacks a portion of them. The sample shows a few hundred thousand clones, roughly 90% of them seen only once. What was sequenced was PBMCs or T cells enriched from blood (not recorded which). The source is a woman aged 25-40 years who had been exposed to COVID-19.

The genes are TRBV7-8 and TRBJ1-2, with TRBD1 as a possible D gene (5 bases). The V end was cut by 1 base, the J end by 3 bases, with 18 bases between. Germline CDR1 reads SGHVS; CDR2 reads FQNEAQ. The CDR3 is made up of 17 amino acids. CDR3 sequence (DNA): TGTGCCAGCAGCTTAGTTGCGTACTCAGAAGGGGACTATGGCTACACCTTC. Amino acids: CASSLVAYSEGDYGYTF. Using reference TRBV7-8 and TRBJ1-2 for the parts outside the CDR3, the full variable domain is GAGVSQSPRYKVAKRGQDVALRCDPISGHVSLFWYQQALGQGPEFLTYFQNEAQLDKSGLPSDRFFAERPEGSVSTLKIQRTQQEDSAVYLCASSLVAYSEGDYGYTFGSGTRLTVV.

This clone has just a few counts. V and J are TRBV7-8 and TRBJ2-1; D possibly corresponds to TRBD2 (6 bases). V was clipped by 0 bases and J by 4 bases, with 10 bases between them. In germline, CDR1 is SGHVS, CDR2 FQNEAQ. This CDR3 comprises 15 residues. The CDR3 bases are TGTGCCAGCAGCTTAGCTATCGGGGGTTACAATGAGCAGTTCTTC. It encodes CASSLAIGGYNEQFF.

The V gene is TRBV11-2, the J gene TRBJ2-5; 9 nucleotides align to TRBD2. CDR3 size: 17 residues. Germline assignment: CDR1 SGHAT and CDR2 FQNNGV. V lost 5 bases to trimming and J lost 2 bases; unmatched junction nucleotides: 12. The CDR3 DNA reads TGTGCCAGCAGCCGCGCTGGGCTAGCGGGGCCACAAGAGACCCAGTACTTC. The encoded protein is CASSRAGLAGPQETQYF.

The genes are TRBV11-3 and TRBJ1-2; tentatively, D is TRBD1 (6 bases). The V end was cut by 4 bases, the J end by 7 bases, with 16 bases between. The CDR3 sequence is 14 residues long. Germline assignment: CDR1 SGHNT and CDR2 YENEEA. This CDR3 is CASSSEGDRPGYTF. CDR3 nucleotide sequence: TGTGCCAGCAGCTCCGAGGGGGACCGCCCTGGCTACACCTTC. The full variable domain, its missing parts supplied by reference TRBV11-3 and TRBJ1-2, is EAGVVQSPRYKIIEKKQPVAFWCNPISGHNTLYWYLQNLGQGPELLIRYENEEAVDDSQLPKDRFSAERLKGVDSTLKIQPAELGDSAVYLCASSSEGDRPGYTFGSGTRLTVV.

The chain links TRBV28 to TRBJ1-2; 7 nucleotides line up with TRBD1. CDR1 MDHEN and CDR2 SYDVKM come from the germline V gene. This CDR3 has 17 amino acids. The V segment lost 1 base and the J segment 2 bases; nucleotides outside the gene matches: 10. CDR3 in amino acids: CASSLSMTGSLNYGYTF. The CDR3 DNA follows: TGTGCCAGCAGTTTATCCATGACAGGGTCTTTGAACTATGGCTACACCTTC.

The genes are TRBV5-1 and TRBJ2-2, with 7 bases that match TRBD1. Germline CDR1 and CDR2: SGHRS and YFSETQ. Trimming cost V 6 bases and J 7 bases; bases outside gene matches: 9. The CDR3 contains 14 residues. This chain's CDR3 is CASNHQGVDGELFF. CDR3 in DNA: TGCGCCAGCAACCACCAGGGGGTTGACGGGGAGCTGTTTTTT.

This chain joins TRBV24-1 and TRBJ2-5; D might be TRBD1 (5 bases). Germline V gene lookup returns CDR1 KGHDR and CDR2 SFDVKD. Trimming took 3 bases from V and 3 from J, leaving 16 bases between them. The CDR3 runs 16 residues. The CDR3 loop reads CATSDRGSSIEETQYF. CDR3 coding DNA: TGTGCCACCAGTGATAGGGGTAGCTCCATTGAAGAGACCCAGTACTTC.

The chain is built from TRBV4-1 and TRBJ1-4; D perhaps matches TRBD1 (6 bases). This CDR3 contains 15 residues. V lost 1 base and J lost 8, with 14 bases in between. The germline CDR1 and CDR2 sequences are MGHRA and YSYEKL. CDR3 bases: TGCGCCAGCAGCCAAGCAAGTGCAAGGGGGGAAAAACTGTTTTTT. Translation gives CASSQASARGEKLFF.